Below are 24 T cell receptor beta chains sequenced from a single sample in a study of identical twins. TCRdb re-called the 5' RACE reads with MiXCR, one entry per CDR3 protein. Altogether 400,000 to 500,000 distinct CDR3 sequences are present, less than 20% being singletons, with the ten largest covering 9.5% to 15%. The specimen sequenced was naive T cells sorted from blood. The receptors were sampled from a man aged 50 to 59 in good health.

This clonotype was picked up a small number of times. The V gene is TRBV4-3, the J gene TRBJ2-3, with D uncertain. The CDR3 length is 16 residues. V lost 3 bases and J lost 0, with 13 bases in between. Germline CDR1 and CDR2: LGHNA and YSLEER. The CDR3 sequence is CASSQSLRPSTDTQYF. The DNA of the CDR3 is TGCGCCAGCAGCCAGTCGCTCCGACCTAGCACAGATACGCAGTATTTT.

CDR3 coding DNA: TGTGCCAGCAGCTTAGGAGGAACGAGTGAAGCTTTCTTT. Translation gives CASSLGGTSEAFF. The rearrangement joins TRBV7-9 to TRBJ1-1, with no clear D. The CDR3 totals 13 residues. V gave up 1 base and J gave up 7 bases, with 10 bases separating them. CDR1 is SEHNR, CDR2 FQNEAQ, per germline (reference sequence). Drawing the rest from reference TRBV7-9 and TRBJ1-1, the complete variable domain is DTGVSQNPRHKITKRGQNVTFRCDPISEHNRLYWYRQTLGQGPEFLTYFQNEAQLEKSRLLSDRFSAERPKGSFSTLEIQRTEQGDSAMYLCASSLGGTSEAFFGQGTRLTVV.

This clonotype was observed many times. The rearrangement links TRBV5-1 to TRBJ2-2, with 10 bases lining up with TRBD1. V lost 4 bases and J lost 3; bases outside the gene matches: 3. CDR3 size: 15 residues. Germline lookup yields CDR1 SGHRS and CDR2 YFSETQ. The CDR3 DNA is TGCGCCAGCAGCCCGGGACAGGGGTACACCGGGGAGCTGTTTTTT. This translates into CASSPGQGYTGELFF.

This clonotype has just a few counts. The chain links TRBV20-1 to TRBJ2-1, with 7 bases fitting TRBD2. The CDR3 loop spans 13 amino acids. Germline V gene data show CDR1 as DFQATT and CDR2 as SNEGSKA (reference sequence). Unmatched junction bases numbered 3, after V lost 3 bases and J lost 4 bases. The CDR3 sequence: CSARGREYNEQFF. CDR3 nucleotide sequence: TGCAGTGCTAGGGGGAGGGAGTACAATGAGCAGTTCTTC.

The sample holds a few counts of this clonotype. This chain connects TRBV9 to TRBJ1-6; D is ambiguous. The length of the CDR3 is 13 residues. Germline CDR1 reads SGDLS; CDR2 reads YYNGEE. Trimming shortened V by 4 bases and J by 7 bases, and 9 bases separated the two germline ends. The CDR3 DNA sequence: TGTGCCAGCAGCCCGCGGAGGAATTCACCCCTCCACTTT. Amino acids: CASSPRRNSPLHF.

The rearrangement uses TRBV7-9 and TRBJ2-4; 8 bases match TRBD1. Trimming at V came to 7 bases and at J to 9 bases, leaving 5 bases not matched to a gene. CDR1 and CDR2 (germline): SEHNR, FQNEAQ (reference sequence). The length of the CDR3 is 12 residues. Here the CDR3 reads CASTTGEGIQYF. CDR3 nucleotide sequence: TGTGCCAGCACGACAGGGGAAGGCATTCAGTACTTC.

V is TRBV29-1 and J is TRBJ2-7; 10 nucleotides line up with TRBD2. The V gene end was trimmed by 4 bases and the J gene end by 2 bases; junction bases not matched to a gene: 5. The CDR3 loop spans 14 amino acids. Germline V gives CDR1 SQVTM, CDR2 ANQGSEA. CDR3 loop: CSVVRLAGTYEQYF. In DNA, the CDR3 is TGCAGCGTTGTGCGACTAGCGGGTACCTACGAGCAGTACTTC.

This chain links TRBV18 with TRBJ2-5; D not certain. CDR3 length: 15 amino acids. V lost 4 bases and J 1 base, leaving 13 bases between the germline ends. Germline V gene data show CDR1 as KGHSH and CDR2 as LQKENI. The CDR3 spells CASSREAASQETQYF. In DNA, the CDR3 is TGTGCCAGCTCACGAGAGGCCGCATCCCAAGAGACCCAGTACTTC. Looking up the rest from reference TRBV18 and TRBJ2-5 gives the full variable domain: NAGVMQNPRHLVRRRGQEARLRCSPMKGHSHVYWYRQLPEEGLKFMVYLQKENIIDESGMPKERFSAEFPKEGPSILRIQQVVRGDSAAYFCASSREAASQETQYFGPGTRLLVL.

This chain uses TRBV29-1 with TRBJ2-5; 10 positions match TRBD2. The CDR3 sequence is 16 residues long. The V segment lost 4 bases and the J segment 2 bases; nucleotides outside the gene matches: 10. CDR1 is SQVTM, CDR2 ANQGSEA, per germline. This chain's CDR3 is CSVARTSGTWQETQYF. Written as DNA, the CDR3 is TGCAGCGTTGCCCGTACTAGCGGGACGTGGCAAGAGACCCAGTACTTC.

This clonotype was observed a few times. The chain couples TRBV6-1 to TRBJ1-5, with unresolved D. V lost 6 bases to trimming and J lost 0 bases, with 6 bases between them. The length of the CDR3 is 13 residues. Germline loops: CDR1 MNHNS, CDR2 SASEGT. The CDR3 DNA reads TGTGCCAGCAGCAGATATAGCAATCAGCCCCAGCATTTT. Translating it yields CASSRYSNQPQHF.

This chain connects TRBV7-9 to TRBJ1-1; D gene ambiguous. This CDR3 spans 15 amino acids. Germline CDR1 and CDR2: SEHNR and FQNEAQ (reference sequence). V dropped 1 base and J dropped 4 bases, with 13 bases sitting between them. CDR3 loop: CASSLVRILATEAFF. CDR3 bases: TGTGCCAGCAGCTTAGTAAGGATCTTGGCCACTGAAGCTTTCTTT.

This clonotype has only a few counts. The chain uses TRBV7-2 and TRBJ2-7; 7 nucleotides match TRBD2. Trimming at V came to 5 bases and at J to 0 bases, leaving 7 bases not matched to a gene. The CDR3 consists of 15 residues. Germline V gene sequence: CDR1 SGHTA, CDR2 FQGNSA. CDR3 sequence reads: CASSPRDYPSYEQYF. DNA for the CDR3: TGTGCCAGCAGCCCACGGGACTATCCCTCCTACGAGCAGTACTTC.

This clonotype was seen ten or more times. The chain links TRBV7-9 to TRBJ2-3, with 10 bases matching TRBD1. Germline V gives CDR1 SEHNR, CDR2 FQNEAQ (reference sequence). V trimming: 5 bases; J trimming: 5 bases; junction bases outside the gene matches: 1. The CDR3 has 13 amino acids. The CDR3 sequence is CASSGQGGDTQYF. The CDR3 DNA is TGTGCCAGCAGCGGACAGGGGGGAGATACGCAGTATTTT.

This chain joins TRBV5-1 and TRBJ1-2; 9 bases match TRBD1. J lost 7 bases, V lost 4 bases, and 14 bases had no gene match. The CDR3 has 16 amino acids. In germline, CDR1 is SGHRS, CDR2 YFSETQ. CDR3 sequence: CASSPGGRQGVGGYTF. CDR3 bases: TGCGCCAGCAGCCCGGGAGGAAGACAGGGGGTGGGTGGCTACACCTTC. Full variable domain (outside the CDR3, taken from reference TRBV5-1 and TRBJ1-2): KAGVTQTPRYLIKTRGQQVTLSCSPISGHRSVSWYQQTPGQGLQFLFEYFSETQRNKGNFPGRFSGRQFSNSRSEMNVSTLELGDSALYLCASSPGGRQGVGGYTFGSGTRLTVV.

The sample holds many counts of this clonotype. One end of the junction does not line up with germline, which may come from a read error. V and J are TRBV6-1 and TRBJ1-5; 8 positions agree with TRBD1. CDR3 length: 14 amino acids. CDR1 and CDR2 (germline): MNHNS, SASEGT. CDR3 residues: CASSEDRGARPQHF. The CDR3 nucleotides read TGTGCCAGCAGCGAAGACAGGGGCGCTAGGCCCCAGCATTTT.

This clonotype appeared many times. V gene TRBV11-2 combines with J gene TRBJ1-3, with TRBD1 matching over 7 bases. With V trimmed by 2 bases and J by 4 bases, 8 bases remained unmatched. The CDR3 extends over 16 amino acids. Germline values: CDR1 SGHAT, CDR2 FQNNGV. CDR3 nucleotide sequence: TGTGCCAGCAGCTTATTCGGCAGGGGGTCAGGAAACACCATATATTTT. Translated, it gives CASSLFGRGSGNTIYF.

The chain carries TRBV7-8 and TRBJ2-3, with a possible D match to TRBD2 (5 bases). The V and J ends lost 1 base and 7 bases respectively, with 15 bases between them. CDR1 SGHVS and CDR2 FQNEAQ come from the germline V gene. CDR3 length equals 15 residues. The CDR3 loop reads CASSLGAAGINTQYF. The DNA of the CDR3 is TGTGCCAGCAGCTTAGGGGCCGCCGGGATTAATACGCAGTATTTT.

Many counts were recorded for this clonotype. Germline is not matched at one junction end, which may reflect a read error. The CDR3 nucleotides read TGTGCCAGCAGCTTAGAGGGGGGCACTGAAGCTTTCTTT. Translated: CASSLEGGTEAFF. This sequence joins TRBV12-3 or TRBV12-4 and TRBJ1-1; perhaps TRBD1 as D (6 bases). This CDR3 contains 13 residues.

In its sample, this clonotype was seen many times. The chain has TRBV29-1 and TRBJ1-5; maybe TRBD1 (5 bases). The CDR3 runs 15 residues. Germline CDR1 is SQVTM and CDR2 is ANQGSEA. Trimming shortened V by 5 bases and J by 4 bases, and 18 bases separated the two germline ends. In nucleotides, the CDR3 is TGCAGCGTTTCCGCGGGGCAGCAGGCAAATCAGCCCCAGCATTTT. It translates to CSVSAGQQANQPQHF.

This clonotype turned up a few times. The genes are TRBV5-1 and TRBJ2-7; D is undetermined. The germline V gene has CDR1 SGHRS and CDR2 YFSETQ. V shed 4 bases and J shed 1 base, with 15 bases lying between them. The CDR3 runs to 15 residues. For the CDR3, the DNA is TGCGCCAGCAGCGTCCAGCCCTCGCAATCCTACGAGCAGTACTTC. Translation gives CASSVQPSQSYEQYF.

This clonotype occurred a few times. The rearrangement uses TRBV20-1 and TRBJ1-2, with D unclear. The CDR3 contains 13 residues. Trimming removed 0 bases at V and 2 bases at J, with 7 bases between. Germline V CDR1 and CDR2: DFQATT, SNEGSKA (reference sequence). CDR3 sequence reads: CSARDGENYGYTF. The CDR3 region has the DNA TGCAGTGCTAGAGATGGGGAGAACTATGGCTACACCTTC.

This sequence joins TRBV5-1 and TRBJ1-1; 12 nucleotides line up with TRBD1. V lost 4 bases to trimming and J lost 3 bases; unmatched junction nucleotides: 10. CDR3 size: 17 residues. Germline V gene data show CDR1 as SGHRS and CDR2 as YFSETQ. The CDR3 here is CASSKRTGTGGHTEAFF. CDR3 in DNA: TGCGCCAGCAGCAAAAGAACCGGGACAGGGGGCCACACTGAAGCTTTCTTT.

This sequence joins TRBV28 and TRBJ2-5, with D maybe TRBD1 (6 bases). The CDR3 runs 15 residues. CDR1 and CDR2 from the germline V gene are MDHEN and SYDVKM. Trimming shortened V by 6 bases and J by 2 bases, and 16 bases separated the two germline ends. The CDR3 DNA follows: TGTGCCAGCAGAGCAACCCCAGACAGGCAAGAGACCCAGTACTTC. Translated: CASRATPDRQETQYF.

In its sample, this clonotype was seen many times. The chain has TRBV5-1 and TRBJ2-6, with 7 bases lining up with TRBD1. CDR1 is SGHRS, CDR2 YFSETQ, per germline. With V trimmed by 5 bases and J by 2 bases, 4 bases remained unmatched. The CDR3 is made up of 15 amino acids. The CDR3: CASRQTGAGANVLTF. DNA for the CDR3: TGCGCCAGCAGACAAACAGGGGCTGGGGCCAACGTCCTGACTTTC. The whole variable domain, remainder taken from reference TRBV5-1 and TRBJ2-6, is KAGVTQTPRYLIKTRGQQVTLSCSPISGHRSVSWYQQTPGQGLQFLFEYFSETQRNKGNFPGRFSGRQFSNSRSEMNVSTLELGDSALYLCASRQTGAGANVLTFGAGSRLTVL.